These T cell receptor beta chains were read from a single sample in a study of OX40 agonist ivuxolimab in advanced cancers. Assay used: immunoSEQ multiplex PCR; TCRdb lists only in-frame clones, some missing. The sample lists about 96,000 clones, more than 80% occurring once. The source was CD4+ or CD8+ T cells sorted from blood, collected in a trial of the OX40 agonist ivuxolimab. The source of these receptors is an adult with an advanced solid tumor such as melanoma, head and neck, liver or kidney cancer. Each CDR3 is given with its conserved first and last residue. D genes are given only for firm matches. Clone sizes are given selectively: once, few, many, or a class where the clone is expanded.

clone_size	v_call	d_call	j_call	cdr3_nt	cdr3_aa
.	TRBV29-1	.	TRBJ2-2	TGCAGCGTTGGATCGGGGGGCGTTACCGGGGAGCTGTTTTTT	CSVGSGGVTGELFF
.	TRBV11-2	.	TRBJ1-1	TGTGCCAGCAGCTTAGTAGGACTTCGGAAGGACACTGAAGCTTTCTTT	CASSLVGLRKDTEAFF
.	TRBV6-6	TRBD1	TRBJ2-7	TGTGCCAGCAGTTACGGGGGACAGAGCTACGAGCAGTACTTC	CASSYGGQSYEQYF
.	TRBV19	.	TRBJ2-3	TGTGCCAGTAGTACAGACCCTAGCACAGATACGCAGTATTTT	CASSTDPSTDTQYF
once	TRBV6-5	TRBD1	TRBJ1-4	TGTGCCAGCAGAGGGACAGGGGAGGGCGAAAAACTGTTTTTT	CASRGTGEGEKLFF
.	TRBV19	.	TRBJ2-6	TGTGCCAGTAGTATAGGGGGGGACGGTGCCAACGTCCTGACTTTC	CASSIGGDGANVLTF
once	TRBV6-1	TRBD1	TRBJ1-4	TGTGCCAGCAGTGAAGCAAGAGACAGGGGAGGAAATGAAAAACTGTTTTTT	CASSEARDRGGNEKLFF
.	TRBV7-7	.	TRBJ2-2	TGTGCCAGCAGCGTTGACAGGTGGACCGGGGAGCTGTTTTTT	CASSVDRWTGELFF
.	TRBV6-1	TRBD1	TRBJ1-5	TGTGCCAGCAGTGGGACAGGGGCGCCTAATCAGCCCCAGCATTTT	CASSGTGAPNQPQHF
.	TRBV6-4	.	TRBJ2-2	TGTGCCAGCAGCCAATTTTCTGGGACGGCGAACACCGGGGAGCTGTTTTTT	CASSQFSGTANTGELFF
.	TRBV7-9	.	TRBJ2-2	TGTGCCAGCAGATACACAGGGACCGGGGAGCTGTTTTTT	CASRYTGTGELFF
.	TRBV5-1	.	TRBJ2-7	TGCGCCAGCAGCTTTGTATTTGGGGAGTTTAGGGAGCAGTACTTC	CASSFVFGEFREQYF
.	TRBV10-3	TRBD2	TRBJ2-3	TGTGCCATCAGTGAGGCGGGAGGCCCCTTCGATACGCAGTATTTT	CAISEAGGPFDTQYF
.	TRBV27	.	TRBJ1-2	TGTGCCAGCAGTCCCTCAGAAGGGGCGCTTAACTATGGCTACACCTTC	CASSPSEGALNYGYTF
.	TRBV29-1	TRBD1	TRBJ1-2	TGCAGTGCCGGGACAGGCGGGACCTATGGCTACACCTTC	CSAGTGGTYGYTF
.	TRBV9	.	TRBJ2-7	TGTGCCAGCAGCGTAGATCCGGGACCCCCCAACGAGCAGTACTTC	CASSVDPGPPNEQYF
.	TRBV30	TRBD2	TRBJ2-7	TGTGCCTGGACCTGGGAGACTAGCGGGGGCGAGCAGTACTTC	CAWTWETSGGEQYF
.	TRBV18	.	TRBJ2-3	TGTGCCAGCTCACCAAGGAACTCCCGCACAGATACGCAGTATTTT	CASSPRNSRTDTQYF
.	TRBV15	TRBD2	TRBJ2-7	TGTGCCACCAGCCTGGGACTACCCTCTCCCTACGAGCAGTACTTC	CATSLGLPSPYEQYF
.	TRBV6-1	.	TRBJ2-7	TGTGCCAGCAGTGAAAGCGCTTTCTACGAGCAGTACTTC	CASSESAFYEQYF
.	TRBV5-4	.	TRBJ2-1	TGTGCCAGCAGCTTCCCGGAGGACACGTACAATGAGCAGTTCTTC	CASSFPEDTYNEQFF
.	TRBV7-6	.	TRBJ2-2	TGTGCCAGCAGCTTAGGCACCGGGGAGCTGTTTTTT	CASSLGTGELFF
.	TRBV20-1	TRBD1	TRBJ1-1	TGCAGTGCGAACAGGGGCGCCGAAGCTTTCTTT	CSANRGAEAFF
.	TRBV5-1	TRBD2	TRBJ2-1	TGCGCCAGCAGCCCCGAGACTAGCGGAGAGGCCTTTGAGCAGTTCTTC	CASSPETSGEAFEQFF
.	TRBV6-1	.	TRBJ1-5	TGTGCCAGCAGTGAAGCGAAAGGTCAGCCCCAGCATTTT	CASSEAKGQPQHF
.	TRBV12-5	TRBD2	TRBJ2-1	TGTGCTAGTGGTTCCTATCTAGCGGGGGGGCCGAATGAGCAGTTCTTC	CASGSYLAGGPNEQFF
.	TRBV5-1	TRBD2	TRBJ2-7	TGCGCCAGCAGCTTGGATGCTAGCGGGAGCTACGAGCAGTACTTC	CASSLDASGSYEQYF
.	TRBV9	TRBD1	TRBJ1-6	TGTGCCAGCGGAATTGGACAGGGGCACCCAATTAATTCACCCCTCCACTTT	CASGIGQGHPINSPLHF
.	TRBV19	.	TRBJ2-3	TGTGCCAGTAGTATAGGTGGGGCCTCTTCGGATACGCAGTATTTT	CASSIGGASSDTQYF
once	TRBV7-8	.	TRBJ2-3	TGTGCCAGCAGCTTAACCGGGAGTATCACAGATACGCAGTATTTT	CASSLTGSITDTQYF
.	TRBV9	TRBD2	TRBJ2-1	TGTGCCAGCAGCAGAATAGCGGGAGCGGGTGAGCAGTTCTTC	CASSRIAGAGEQFF
once	TRBV7-9	TRBD2	TRBJ2-1	TGTGCCAGCAGCCCGACTAGCTGGGCGGAGGGCAATGAGCAGTTCTTC	CASSPTSWAEGNEQFF
few	TRBV7-3	.	TRBJ1-3	TGTGCCAGCAGCTTAGCGGACGGCTCTGGAAACACCATATATTTT	CASSLADGSGNTIYF
.	TRBV5-1	.	TRBJ2-5	TGCGCCAGCAGCTTTGGAGCGGTTCAAGAGACCCAGTACTTC	CASSFGAVQETQYF
.	TRBV7-8	.	TRBJ2-1	TGTGCCAGCAGCTTACCGCTCCGGCAAGATCCCTACAATGAGCAGTTCTTC	CASSLPLRQDPYNEQFF
.	TRBV29-1	.	TRBJ1-1	TGCAGCGTTGAAGAATGGTTGGGGGCGAACACTGAAGCTTTCTTT	CSVEEWLGANTEAFF
.	TRBV4-2	.	TRBJ2-3	TGTGCCAGCAGCCAGAGCGGTGACACTAGCACAGATACGCAGTATTTT	CASSQSGDTSTDTQYF
.	TRBV23-1	.	TRBJ1-6	TGCGCCAGCAGTCCCGACAGGACCGACAGCTCCTATAATTCACCCCTCCACTTT	CASSPDRTDSSYNSPLHF
.	TRBV4-2	TRBD2	TRBJ2-3	TGTGCCAGCAGCCAGGGGACTAGCGGGGGCGCTTCTAGCACAGATACGCAGTATTTT	CASSQGTSGGASSTDTQYF
.	TRBV19	.	TRBJ2-1	TGTGCCAGTAGTATTTCCCGGAGCTCCTACAATGAGCAGTTCTTC	CASSISRSSYNEQFF
.	TRBV11-2	TRBD2	TRBJ2-7	TGTGCCAGCAGGACTACCGCAGCTAGCGGGAGAAGATACGAGCAGTACTTC	CASRTTAASGRRYEQYF
.	TRBV12-5	.	TRBJ1-3	TGTGCTAGTGGTCTGACTCGGCAGGGAGCCGGAAACACCATATATTTT	CASGLTRQGAGNTIYF
.	TRBV7-9	TRBD2	TRBJ2-2	TGTGCCAGATCCGGGGGGGCCCACTGGGAGCTGTTTTTT	CARSGGAHWELFF
.	TRBV6-5	TRBD1	TRBJ1-6	TGTGCCAGCAGCTCCTGGGACAGTAATTCACCCCTCCACTTT	CASSSWDSNSPLHF
.	TRBV7-2	.	TRBJ2-7	TGTGCCAGCAGCGCAAGAGGGGGTGACTACGAGCAGTACTTC	CASSARGGDYEQYF
.	TRBV6-5	TRBD1	TRBJ1-2	TGTGCCAGCAGACCGCACCTGGACAGGGGGCAAGGCTACACCTTC	CASRPHLDRGQGYTF
.	TRBV7-6	TRBD2	TRBJ2-3	TGTGCCAGCAGCTTGACTCCGGGACTAGGTACAGATACGCAGTATTTT	CASSLTPGLGTDTQYF
.	TRBV2	TRBD1	TRBJ2-7	TGTGCCAGCAAAGAGGGGGCGCGGATCGAGCAGTACTTC	CASKEGARIEQYF
.	TRBV11-2	TRBD1	TRBJ2-7	TGTGCCAGCAGCTTAGCTTCGCGACAGGGCTACGAGCAGTACTTC	CASSLASRQGYEQYF